The 29 T cell receptor beta chains below all came from one sample that was sequenced in a study of cytomegalovirus exposure and HLA in healthy donors (TCRdb year 2017). The library was produced with the immunoSEQ multiplex PCR assay. For the multiplex PCR, a mixture combining 60 forward primers for TCR Vbeta segments and 13 reverse primers for TCR Jbeta segments was used. The immuneACCESS repertoire file appears here via TCRdb, limited to in-frame rearrangements. These files lack a portion of the clones; in checked studies, under half of the deficit traces to unresolved V genes, and the cause of the others is not known. The sample profile shows about 210,000 clones; roughly 85% of them were found once. Approximately 2% of the sample belongs to the ten largest clones. The sample taken for sequencing was PBMCs. Source of these receptors: a male donor in good health and CMV-seronegative.

V gene TRBV29-1 combines with J gene TRBJ2-7; D is perhaps TRBD1 (6 bases). The CDR3 contains 13 residues. Germline V gene data show CDR1 as SQVTM and CDR2 as ANQGSEA. V lost 5 bases and J lost 3, with 14 bases in between. The CDR3 loop reads CSVYEQGDYEQYF. In DNA form, the CDR3 reads TGCAGCGTTTACGAACAGGGCGACTACGAGCAGTACTTC.

The J gene is TRBJ1-5, the V gene TRBV7-2; possibly TRBD1 for D (5 bases). The CDR3 has 14 residues. CDR1 and CDR2 from the germline V gene are SGHTA and FQGNSA. Trimming left V 3 bases short and J 5 bases short, with 11 bases between. This chain's CDR3 is CASSFEVGDQPQHF. The CDR3 DNA sequence: TGTGCCAGCAGCTTTGAGGTAGGGGATCAGCCCCAGCATTTT.

This chain connects TRBV27 to TRBJ2-5; TRBD2 matches 10 bases. This CDR3 is built from 18 residues. The junction had 12 bases not matched to a gene; V was cut back by 3 bases and J by 2 bases. Germline V gives CDR1 MNHEY, CDR2 SMNVEV (reference sequence). Here the CDR3 reads CASSFRIGTSDRQETQYF. DNA of the CDR3: TGTGCCAGCAGTTTTCGGATCGGGACTAGCGACCGACAAGAGACCCAGTACTTC.

The rearrangement uses TRBV5-1 and TRBJ1-1; 9 positions agree with TRBD1. This CDR3 has 15 residues. Per the germline V gene, CDR1 is SGHRS and CDR2 is YFSETQ. Trimming took 4 bases from V and 3 from J; bases not matched to a gene: 7. As DNA, the CDR3 is TGCGCCAGCAGCAGTGGGGGGACAGGGCACACTGAAGCTTTCTTT. It specifies CASSSGGTGHTEAFF.

This clone was counted between two and nine times. The chain employs TRBV5-6 and TRBJ1-4; D unclear. In germline, CDR1 is SGHDT, CDR2 YYEEEE. This CDR3 is built from 14 residues. The V end lost 4 bases, the J end lost 6 bases, and 13 bases lay between the germline ends. The CDR3 is CASSRGGFDEKLFF. CDR3 bases: TGTGCCAGCAGCCGGGGTGGCTTTGATGAAAAACTGTTTTTT. The whole variable domain, filled in from reference TRBV5-6 and TRBJ1-4, reads DAGVTQSPTHLIKTRGQQVTLRCSPKSGHDTVSWYQQALGQGPQFIFQYYEEEERQRGNFPDRFSGHQFPNYSSELNVNALLLGDSALYLCASSRGGFDEKLFFGSGTQLSVL.

The genes are TRBV9 and TRBJ2-4; the match to TRBD1 covers 8 bases. Germline V CDR1 and CDR2: SGDLS, YYNGEE. The CDR3 covers 15 residues. Trimming cost V 1 base and J 5 bases; bases outside gene matches: 5. The CDR3 is CASSVTPTGENIQYF. CDR3 bases: TGTGCCAGCAGCGTAACTCCGACAGGGGAAAACATTCAGTACTTC.

The table lists this clone with a few counts. V usage is TRBV18 and J usage is TRBJ1-2; 7 bases fit TRBD1. V lost 4 bases and J lost 4; bases outside the gene matches: 9. This CDR3 is built from 15 residues. Germline V gene sequence: CDR1 KGHSH, CDR2 LQKENI. This chain's CDR3 is CASSRATGMVYGYTF. CDR3 nucleotides: TGTGCCAGCTCACGGGCGACAGGGATGGTCTATGGCTACACCTTC.

This clone appeared a single time. The chain has TRBV7-2 and TRBJ2-7, with TRBD2 identical over 9 bases. V dropped 2 bases and J dropped 1; count of bases not matched to a gene: 6. The CDR3 consists of 16 residues. From germline, CDR1 is SGHTA and CDR2 FQGNSA. Here the CDR3 DNA reads TGTGCCAGCAGCTTATTCGCTAGCGGGACATCCTACGAGCAGTACTTC. The encoded protein is CASSLFASGTSYEQYF.

The chain uses TRBV7-9 and TRBJ2-5, with D possibly TRBD1 on 5 matching bases. Germline CDR1 and CDR2: SEHNR and FQNEAQ (reference sequence). The CDR3 sequence is 14 residues long. The V gene lost 7 bases and the J gene lost 4 bases, with 16 bases spanning the gap. This CDR3 is CASTKGMASETQYF. The CDR3 bases are TGTGCCAGCACCAAGGGGATGGCCTCAGAGACCCAGTACTTC.

The chain uses TRBV6-5 and TRBJ2-1; 8 bases are shared with TRBD2. The CDR3 covers 15 residues. Germline V gene sequence: CDR1 MNHEY, CDR2 SVGAGI. V lost 6 bases, J lost 2 bases, and 6 bases stayed unmatched. The CDR3 bases are TGTGCCAGCAGGGAAAGCGGGGGCGCCTACAATGAGCAGTTCTTC. Protein: CASRESGGAYNEQFF.

The chain joins TRBV7-7 to TRBJ2-1, with 7 bases fitting TRBD1. Germline V gene lookup returns CDR1 SSHAT and CDR2 FNYEAQ (reference sequence). Unmatched junction bases numbered 7, after V lost 5 bases and J lost 9 bases. This CDR3 spans 13 amino acids. CDR3 protein: CASSRDSRSEQFF. Here the CDR3 DNA reads TGTGCCAGCAGCCGGGACAGCAGGAGTGAGCAGTTCTTC.

This clone is a singleton in its sample. V gene TRBV5-4 combines with J gene TRBJ2-5, with D possibly TRBD2 on 6 matching bases. The assigned J gene may be wrong: the sequence end matches TRBJ2-7 better. This CDR3 is 16 amino acids long. Germline V lookup: CDR1 SGHNT, CDR2 YYREEE (reference sequence). CDR3 residues: CASSLGSLANTYEQYF. The CDR3 nucleotides read TGTGCCAGCAGCTTGGGATCTCTAGCGAATACCTACGAGCAGTACTTC.

This chain connects TRBV5-4 to TRBJ1-2, with TRBD1 matching over 12 bases. J gave up 0 bases and V 1 base, and 7 bases lay outside the gene matches. Germline CDR1 reads SGHNT; CDR2 reads YYREEE (reference sequence). This CDR3 has 18 amino acids. CDR3 residues: CASSLMGGTGGPNYGYTF. The CDR3 DNA reads as TGTGCCAGCAGCTTGATGGGGGGGACAGGGGGCCCTAACTATGGCTACACCTTC.

The rearrangement joins TRBV4-1 to TRBJ2-4; 10 bases agree with TRBD2. This CDR3 contains 17 residues. CDR1 is MGHRA, CDR2 YSYEKL, per germline. Trimming removed 0 bases from V and 7 bases from J; junction bases left unmatched: 9. CDR3 in DNA: TGCGCCAGCAGCCAAGACGGTAGCGGGGGGTCTATGAACATTCAGTACTTC. Translated, it gives CASSQDGSGGSMNIQYF.

In DNA, the CDR3 is TGTGCCAGCAGCTTTGCGGACGGGATCTACGAGCAGTACTTC. Protein: CASSFADGIYEQYF. The chain combines TRBV5-4 with TRBJ2-7, with D maybe TRBD2 (5 bases). CDR1 is SGHNT, CDR2 YYREEE, per germline (reference sequence). The germline V and J ends were trimmed by 2 bases and 3 bases, with 12 bases remaining between them. The CDR3 runs 14 residues.

The table lists this clone with a count of one. The chain combines TRBV28 with TRBJ1-1; tentative D call: TRBD1 (5 bases). The V gene lost 7 bases and the J gene lost 1 base, with 22 bases spanning the gap. This CDR3 spans 17 amino acids. Per the germline V gene, CDR1 is MDHEN and CDR2 is SYDVKM. Here the CDR3 DNA reads TGTGCCAGCACCAACGAAGGGTGGGGCCAGGGGAACACTGAAGCTTTCTTT. Protein product: CASTNEGWGQGNTEAFF. Based on the CDR3 plus reference TRBV28 and TRBJ1-1, the full variable domain is DVKVTQSSRYLVKRTGEKVFLECVQDMDHENMFWYRQDPGLGLRLIYFSYDVKMKEKGDIPEGYSVSREKKERFSLILESASTNQTSMYLCASTNEGWGQGNTEAFFGQGTRLTVV.

This clone was seen a few times. V and J are TRBV7-9 and TRBJ2-2; a weak D match, TRBD1 (5 bases). The V end was cut by 5 bases, the J end by 5 bases, with 9 bases between. Germline V gene lookup returns CDR1 SEHNR and CDR2 FQNEAQ (reference sequence). This CDR3 contains 13 residues. In DNA form, the CDR3 reads TGTGCCAGCAGCCTAGACAGAACCGGGGAGCTGTTTTTT. Protein: CASSLDRTGELFF.

The V call is TRBV4-1, the J call TRBJ1-2; tentative D call: TRBD1 (5 bases). Germline V gene data show CDR1 as MGHRA and CDR2 as YSYEKL. The CDR3 is made up of 17 amino acids. V dropped 0 bases and J dropped 6 bases, with 20 bases sitting between them. The CDR3 region is CASSQEKALRTRNGYTF. CDR3 coding DNA: TGCGCCAGCAGCCAAGAGAAGGCTCTCAGGACAAGAAATGGCTACACCTTC.

The chain uses TRBV30 and TRBJ2-3; D unclear. CDR3 length: 11 residues. Germline V gives CDR1 GTSNPN, CDR2 SVGIG (reference sequence). The V and J ends lost 6 bases and 3 bases respectively, with 7 bases between them. CDR3 region: CACPGTDTQYF. For the CDR3, the DNA is TGTGCCTGCCCCGGGACAGATACGCAGTATTTT.

The chain uses TRBV15 and TRBJ2-5; 7 bases align to TRBD2. CDR1 is LNHNV, CDR2 YYDKDF, per germline (reference sequence). CDR3 length equals 14 residues. V lost 1 base and J lost 5; bases outside the gene matches: 4. The CDR3 reads CATSRAGGSETQYF. The CDR3, as DNA: TGTGCCACCAGCAGAGCCGGGGGGTCCGAGACCCAGTACTTC.

This chain links TRBV2 with TRBJ1-2, with a weak D call TRBD1 (6 bases). Germline V gives CDR1 SNHLY, CDR2 FYNNEI. V shed 5 bases and J shed 2 bases, with 9 bases lying between them. This CDR3 contains 13 residues. The CDR3 DNA is TGTGCCAGCAGTAGGGACATAAACTATGGCTACACCTTC. Its protein product is CASSRDINYGYTF.

The V call is TRBV4-1, the J call TRBJ2-5; TRBD2 matches at 8 bases. CDR1 and CDR2 from the germline V gene are MGHRA and YSYEKL. CDR3 length equals 17 residues. V was clipped by 1 base and J by 5 bases; unmatched bases: 12. CDR3 nucleotide sequence: TGCGCCAGCAGCCAAGGCGCAACGGGAGGGCCAAGGGAGACCCAGTACTTC. Encoded protein: CASSQGATGGPRETQYF.

The chain joins TRBV9 to TRBJ2-2, with 11 positions matching TRBD2. The germline V gene encodes CDR1 SGDLS and CDR2 YYNGEE. Trimming at V came to 1 base and at J to 5 bases, leaving 13 bases not matched to a gene. The CDR3 covers 19 residues. The DNA for the CDR3 is TGTGCCAGCAGCGTACCTTCCGGGACTAGCGGAGGGGTGACCGGGGAGCTGTTTTTT. It specifies CASSVPSGTSGGVTGELFF.

This sequence joins TRBV9 and TRBJ1-2; 9 nucleotides align to TRBD1. The CDR3 consists of 12 residues. Per the germline V gene, CDR1 is SGDLS and CDR2 is YYNGEE. The V gene end was trimmed by 3 bases and the J gene end by 11 bases; junction bases not matched to a gene: 5. This CDR3 is CASSATGGAYTF. The CDR3 bases are TGTGCCAGCAGCGCAACAGGGGGCGCTTACACCTTC. Supplemented by reference TRBV9 and TRBJ1-2, the full variable domain reads DSGVTQTPKHLITATGQRVTLRCSPRSGDLSVYWYQQSLDQGLQFLIQYYNGEERAKGNILERFSAQQFPDLHSELNLSSLELGDSALYFCASSATGGAYTFGSGTRLTVV.

The chain combines TRBV28 with TRBJ2-2, with a weak D call TRBD1 (5 bases). V was shortened by 6 bases and J by 6 bases, with 8 bases between the two germline ends. The CDR3 is 12 amino acids. Germline assignment: CDR1 MDHEN and CDR2 SYDVKM. The CDR3 reads CASSPRAGELFF. As DNA, the CDR3 is TGTGCCAGCAGCCCCAGGGCCGGGGAGCTGTTTTTT.

This clone has a handful of counts. This chain links TRBV15 with TRBJ2-1; 14 nucleotides line up with TRBD2. The CDR3 covers 18 residues. Germline V gives CDR1 LNHNV, CDR2 YYDKDF (reference sequence). After removal of 11 bases from V and 0 bases from J, the junction contained 12 bases not matched to a gene. The CDR3 bases are TGTGCCCTTCAGAGGGGGACTAGCGGGGGAAGCTCCTACAATGAGCAGTTCTTC. This translates into CALQRGTSGGSSYNEQFF. The variable domain in full, with the rest retrieved from reference TRBV15 and TRBJ2-1, is DAMVIQNPRYQVTQFGKPVTLSCSQTLNHNVMYWYQQKSSQAPKLLFHYYDKDFNNEADTPDNFQSRRPNTSFCFLDIRSPGLGDTAMYLCALQRGTSGGSSYNEQFFGPGTRLTVL.

The chain has TRBV28 and TRBJ1-5; 7 nucleotides match TRBD1. This CDR3 is built from 15 residues. V lost 5 bases, J lost 2 bases, and 6 bases stayed unmatched. Germline V lookup: CDR1 MDHEN, CDR2 SYDVKM. For the CDR3, the DNA is TGTGCCAGCAGTCCCATTGGACAGGGCAATCAGCCCCAGCATTTT. This gives the protein CASSPIGQGNQPQHF. The full variable domain, with the rest looked up from reference TRBV28 and TRBJ1-5, is DVKVTQSSRYLVKRTGEKVFLECVQDMDHENMFWYRQDPGLGLRLIYFSYDVKMKEKGDIPEGYSVSREKKERFSLILESASTNQTSMYLCASSPIGQGNQPQHFGDGTRLSIL.

CDR3 in amino acids: CASSPRTGAAGELFF. The CDR3 DNA is TGTGCCAGCAGTCCACGGACAGGGGCGGCCGGGGAGCTGTTTTTT. The chain combines TRBV27 with TRBJ2-2; 9 bases fit TRBD1. The CDR3 sequence is 15 residues long. The germline CDR1 and CDR2 sequences are MNHEY and SMNVEV (reference sequence). Trimming removed 5 bases from V and 6 bases from J; junction bases left unmatched: 7.

The genes are TRBV5-6 and TRBJ1-1, with 7 bases matching TRBD1. V lost 4 bases and J lost 5; bases outside the gene matches: 8. Germline V gene data show CDR1 as SGHDT and CDR2 as YYEEEE. This CDR3 spans 14 amino acids. The CDR3 DNA follows: TGTGCCAGCAGCCCCCGGACAGGTAGAACTGAAGCTTTCTTT. Its translation: CASSPRTGRTEAFF.